One T cell receptor (beta chain) is described in this entry. The antigen is unknown. This sample is part of a study of T cell responses to AZD1222 COVID-19 vaccine. Notes on the study in general: Only five to seven AZD1222 recipients were seropositive at baseline.

Some clones are missing from TCRdb's copy, which holds only in-frame ones; the method was immunoSEQ multiplex PCR. This table has around 180,000 clones, roughly 90% appearing once. The CDR3 sequence is 14 residues long. Trimming took off 8 bases at V and 5 bases at J, with 16 bases between the two ends. The germline gives CDR1 MNHEY, CDR2 SVGAGI. This receptor was taken from an adult in good health. The source material was peripheral blood, sampled on day 0 of AZD1222 vaccination. The chain is built from TRBV6-5 and TRBJ2-1, with D perhaps matching TRBD1 (6 bases). The DNA of the CDR3 is TGTGCCAGCGGGGGCAAGAGAGCTCACAATGAGCAGTTCTTC. This codes for CASGGKRAHNEQFF.